The T cell receptor beta chain described here comes from a study of blood T cell repertoires in COVID-19. At the level of the study: Material from acute and convalescent COVID-19 was sourced from the United States, Italy and Spain. T cells, B-cell-depleted T cells, or PBMCs supplied cDNA or gDNA.

Original data processing: Reference gene primer amplification gave nucleated cell count estimates. Sequenced by immunoSEQ multiplex PCR; TCRdb stores in-frame clones only, minus some. V and J calls and clone size follow that table, whereas D and trimming were derived from the DNA. The sample holds fewer than 100,000 clones, 85% to 90% seen once. Material for sequencing was peripheral blood. The source of this sequence is a human donor in a cohort sampled during active COVID-19.

The CDR3 sequence: CASTLDSGNEQFF. In DNA, the CDR3 is TGCGCCAGCACGTTGGACAGCGGCAATGAGCAGTTCTTC. The gene calls are TRBV5-1 and TRBJ2-1, with D tentatively TRBD1 (6 bases). This CDR3 is built from 13 residues. In germline, CDR1 is SGHRS, CDR2 YFSETQ. V gave up 6 bases and J gave up 6 bases, with 13 bases separating them.